This T cell receptor (beta chain) was sequenced for a study of T cells in Graves' hyperthyroidism and ophthalmopathy. Study-level results: Stable hyperthyroidism was separated from ophthalmopathy by a model based on 13 V-J features. Also found in blood were most expanded thyroid clonotypes above 0.001.

RNA transcripts gave rise to amplified TCR beta CDR3 regions. Initially, a first-round RT-PCR of the TCR CDR3 employed the HTBI primer set. TCRdb ran MiXCR on the multiplex PCR reads and lists one entry per CDR3 protein. The table includes about 510,000 distinct CDR3 sequences, about 46% detected once. Uncontrolled infection, other autoimmune disease, pregnancy or lactation disqualified patients from enrolment. The CDR3 totals 19 residues. V shed 2 bases and J shed 2 bases, with 22 bases lying between them. Germline V CDR1 and CDR2: LNHDA, SQIVND (reference sequence). Turning to this clonotype: Its specificity is not known.

The rearrangement links TRBV19 to TRBJ1-5; D is uncertain. Sequenced material: peripheral blood or thyroid tissue (not recorded which). This clonotype was obtained from an adult woman with Graves' disease, either hyperthyroidism or ophthalmopathy (not recorded which). CDR3 sequence: CASSIRRGSRVGGNQPQHF. The CDR3, as DNA: TGTGCCAGTAGTATAAGGCGAGGTAGTAGGGTCGGAGGCAATCAGCCCCAGCATTTT.